This T cell receptor (beta chain) was sequenced for a study of CD8 T cells in ankylosing spondylitis (dated by TCRdb to 2016 to 2017). About the investigation overall: The study profiled T cell receptor beta repertoires in healthy donors and ankylosing spondylitis patients to find disease-linked TCR variants. The whole study cohort included over 85 healthy donors and roughly 24 ankylosing spondylitis patients. Peripheral blood was sampled, and synovial fluid was additionally collected from ankylosing spondylitis patients. The full study reports these points: A TCR beta motif of about 8 highly homologous amino acid variants appeared characteristic of blood from ankylosing spondylitis patients. A CD8+ phenotype was shown by the disease-linked clones, which were found at relatively low frequencies in peripheral blood. Some motif variants had previously been reported in the synovial fluid and blood of reactive arthritis patients, which suggests shared mechanisms of disease initiation. Significant enrichment of the disease-linked clones was reported in matched synovial fluid samples from ankylosing spondylitis patients.

The sequencer listed for this sample is Illumina HiSeq 2500. TCR beta libraries were prepared by quantitative 5'-RACE with molecular barcodes. In the source study's methods: To identify disease-linked TCR variants, a new computational method was used, one built on a probabilistic model of VDJ rearrangement. The raw public data were reprocessed by TCRdb itself: fastp quality trimming at Q25, MiXCR clonotype calling, in-frame beta chains only. Every entry covers one CDR3 protein and lists the most common genes and DNA from its rows. TCRdb, rather than the study authors, made the V and J calls. This sample comprises some 800,000 distinct CDR3 sequences, about 11% of them detected only once. Roughly 0.51% of the sample lies in the top ten. The CDR3 measures 14 amino acids from cysteine to phenylalanine. CDR3 DNA is the only sequence kept; it has 42 bases, read in frame from the first base. In its sample, this clonotype was seen a few times. The target of this receptor is not known. No clone much larger than this one lies a single base away; base qualities are absent.

Specimen: blood, either unsorted or a sorted T cell fraction (not recorded which). The sequence came from a male donor with ankylosing spondylitis. In this chain, TRBV21-1 is recombined with TRBJ2-4. TRBV21-1 is reported as a pseudogene. The nucleotides are TGTGCCAGCAACAGCTGGAAGGCCAAAAACATTCAGTACTTC. Translated, this gives CASNSWKAKNIQYF.